The rows below give T cell receptor beta chains drawn from one sample of a study of blood T cell repertoires in COVID-19. The table came from immunoSEQ multiplex PCR; TCRdb's copy has only in-frame clones and leaves some out. The sample includes 300,000 or so clones, roughly 82% of them seen just once. The specimen sequenced was peripheral blood. The receptors stem from a woman aged 45-60 years with acute or convalescent COVID-19. Each CDR3 is given with its conserved first and last residue. The D gene is left open where the match is weak.

J: TRBJ1-1; V: TRBV10-3; D: .; CDR3: CAISTGPNTEAFF; DNA: TGTGCCATCAGTACAGGTCCGAACACTGAAGCTTTCTTT
J: TRBJ2-1; V: TRBV5-6; D: TRBD2; CDR3: CASSLPGLAARGNNEQFF; DNA: TGTGCCAGCAGCTTGCCGGGACTAGCGGCCCGGGGGAACAATGAGCAGTTCTTC
J: TRBJ1-2; V: TRBV28; D: .; CDR3: CASSPRGSGFSYTF; DNA: TGTGCCAGCAGTCCCCGCGGATCCGGGTTTAGCTACACCTTC
J: TRBJ1-3; V: TRBV6-1; D: TRBD1; CDR3: CASSWDSSGNTIYF; DNA: TGTGCCAGCAGTTGGGACAGCTCTGGAAACACCATATATTTT
J: TRBJ2-2; V: TRBV4-2; D: .; CDR3: CASSQDFWAGTGELFF; DNA: TGTGCCAGCAGCCAAGATTTTTGGGCCGGCACCGGGGAGCTGTTTTTT
J: TRBJ1-5; V: TRBV7-2; D: TRBD1; CDR3: CASSLRPTGGGNQPQHF; DNA: TGTGCCAGCAGCTTAAGGCCCACAGGGGGGGGCAATCAGCCCCAGCATTTT
J: TRBJ2-2; V: TRBV6-1; D: TRBD1; CDR3: CASSEDRGGTGELFF; DNA: TGTGCCAGCAGCGAAGACAGGGGAGGAACCGGGGAGCTGTTTTTT
J: TRBJ1-2; V: TRBV5-1; D: .; CDR3: CASSLAGSPDTYGYTF; DNA: TGCGCCAGCAGCTTGGCAGGATCGCCGGATACCTATGGCTACACCTTC
J: TRBJ2-3; V: TRBV3-1/TRBV3-2; D: .; CDR3: CASSRSLGDGTDTQYF; DNA: TGTGCCAGCAGCCGATCACTGGGAGATGGCACAGATACGCAGTATTTT
J: TRBJ2-1; V: TRBV5-8; D: TRBD1; CDR3: CASSLVVGGGEQFF; DNA: TGTGCCAGCAGCCTGGTGGTAGGGGGCGGTGAGCAGTTCTTC
J: TRBJ1-5; V: TRBV11-3; D: .; CDR3: CASSYVSGGTVNQPQHF; DNA: TGTGCCAGCAGCTACGTGTCCGGAGGGACGGTCAATCAGCCCCAGCATTTT
J: TRBJ2-7; V: TRBV5-1; D: .; CDR3: CASSYILTGSGYEQYF; DNA: TGCGCCAGCAGCTACATACTCACAGGGTCTGGGTACGAGCAGTACTTC
J: TRBJ2-1; V: TRBV7-3; D: .; CDR3: CASSSLPAGSYNEQFF; DNA: TGTGCCAGCAGCTCTCTGCCGGCAGGGTCCTACAATGAGCAGTTCTTC